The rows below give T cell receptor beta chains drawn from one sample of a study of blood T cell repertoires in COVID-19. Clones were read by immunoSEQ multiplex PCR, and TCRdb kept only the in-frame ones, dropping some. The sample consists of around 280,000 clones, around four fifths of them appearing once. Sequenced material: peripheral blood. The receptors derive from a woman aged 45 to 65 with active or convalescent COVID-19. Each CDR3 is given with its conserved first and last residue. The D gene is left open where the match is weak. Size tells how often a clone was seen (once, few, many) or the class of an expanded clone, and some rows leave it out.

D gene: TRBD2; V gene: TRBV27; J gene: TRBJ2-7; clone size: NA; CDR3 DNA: TGTGCCAGCAGTAAAACCACAAGGACTAGCGGGACCTACGAGCAGTACTTC; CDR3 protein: CASSKTTRTSGTYEQYF
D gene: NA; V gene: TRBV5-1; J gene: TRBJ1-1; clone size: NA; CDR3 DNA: TGCGCCAGCAGCTCGTCTAGAACACCGAACACTGAAGCTTTCTTT; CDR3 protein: CASSSSRTPNTEAFF
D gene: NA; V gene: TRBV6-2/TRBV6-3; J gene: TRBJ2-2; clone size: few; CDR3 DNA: TGTGCCAGCAGTTACTTGCTAGCGACCGGGGAGCTGTTTTTT; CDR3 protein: CASSYLLATGELFF
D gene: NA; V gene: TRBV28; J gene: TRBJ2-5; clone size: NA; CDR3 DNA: TGTGCCAGCAGTTTCATTGGGGGCCCAGAGACCCAGTACTTC; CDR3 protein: CASSFIGGPETQYF
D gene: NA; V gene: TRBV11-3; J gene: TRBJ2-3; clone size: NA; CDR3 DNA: TGTGCCAGCAGCCCAGAGGTCACAGATACGCAGTATTTT; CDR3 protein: CASSPEVTDTQYF
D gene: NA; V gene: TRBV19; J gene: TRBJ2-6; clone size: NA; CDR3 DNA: TGTGCCAGTAGTATGGCCGCTGTTACCTCTGGGGCCAACGTCCTGACTTTC; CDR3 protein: CASSMAAVTSGANVLTF
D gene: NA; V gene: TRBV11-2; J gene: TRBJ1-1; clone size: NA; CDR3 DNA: TGTGCCAGCAGCTTATGGGGGGGAATGAAAAACACTGAAGCTTTCTTT; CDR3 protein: CASSLWGGMKNTEAFF
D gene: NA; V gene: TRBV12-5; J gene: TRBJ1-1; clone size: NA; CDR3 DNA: TGTGCTAGTGGTTTGTCTCAGGGGTCATGGGTGAAATTCACTGAAGCTTTCTTT; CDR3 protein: CASGLSQGSWVKFTEAFF
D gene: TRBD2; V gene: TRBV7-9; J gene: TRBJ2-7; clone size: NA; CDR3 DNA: TGTGCCAGCACCCCGGGGACTAGCGGCTACGAGCAGTACTTC; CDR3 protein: CASTPGTSGYEQYF
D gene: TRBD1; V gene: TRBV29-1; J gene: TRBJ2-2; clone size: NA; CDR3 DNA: TGCAGCGCCGTGAGGGGGACAGGGGGCGCAGACGGGGAGCTGTTTTTT; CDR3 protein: CSAVRGTGGADGELFF
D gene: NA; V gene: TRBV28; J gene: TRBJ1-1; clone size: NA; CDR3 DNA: TGTGCCAGCCATCGGGTTAACACTGAAGCTTTCTTT; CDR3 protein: CASHRVNTEAFF
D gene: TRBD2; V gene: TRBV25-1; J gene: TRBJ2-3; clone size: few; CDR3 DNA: TGTGCCAGCAGTGATTATGGACTAGCGAAAGATACGCAGTATTTT; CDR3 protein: CASSDYGLAKDTQYF
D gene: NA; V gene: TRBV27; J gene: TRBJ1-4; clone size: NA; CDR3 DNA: TGTGCCAGCGGACGAAGACAGGTCCCAAATGAAAAACTGTTTTTT; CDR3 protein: CASGRRQVPNEKLFF
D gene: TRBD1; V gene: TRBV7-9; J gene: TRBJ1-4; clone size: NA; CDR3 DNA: TGTGCCAGCAGCTTCGGGACAGGGCACATTGAAAAACTGTTTTTT; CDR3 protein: CASSFGTGHIEKLFF
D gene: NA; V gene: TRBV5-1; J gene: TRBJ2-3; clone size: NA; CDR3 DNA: TGCGCCAGCACTGAAGAGGGCGCGGCGGTTAGCACAGATACGCAGTATTTT; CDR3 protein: CASTEEGAAVSTDTQYF
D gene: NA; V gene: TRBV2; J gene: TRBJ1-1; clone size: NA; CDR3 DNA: TGTGCCAGCAGTGGTCACGGCGGAGTTGAAGCTTTCTTT; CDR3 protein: CASSGHGGVEAFF
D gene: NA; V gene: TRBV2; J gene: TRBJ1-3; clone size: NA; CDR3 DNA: TGTGCCAGCAAGATTAGTGCTAACGGAAACACCATATATTTT; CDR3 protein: CASKISANGNTIYF
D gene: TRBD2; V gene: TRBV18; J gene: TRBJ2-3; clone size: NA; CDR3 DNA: TGTGCCAGCTCACCACTTAGCGGGAGTCATCGCAGTGGCACAGATACGCAGTATTTT; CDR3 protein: CASSPLSGSHRSGTDTQYF
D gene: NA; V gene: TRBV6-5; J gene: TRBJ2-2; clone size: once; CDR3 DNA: TGTGCCAGCAGTTACCTTAACACCGGGGAGCTGTTTTTT; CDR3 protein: CASSYLNTGELFF
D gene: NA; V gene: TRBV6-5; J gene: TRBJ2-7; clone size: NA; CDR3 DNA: TGTGCCAGTTTGGGTGTGACAGACACCTACGAGCAGTACTTC; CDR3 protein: CASLGVTDTYEQYF
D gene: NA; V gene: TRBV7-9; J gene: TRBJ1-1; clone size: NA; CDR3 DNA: TGTGCCAGCAGCTTAGAGACGGAGGAAGCTTTCTTT; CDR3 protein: CASSLETEEAFF
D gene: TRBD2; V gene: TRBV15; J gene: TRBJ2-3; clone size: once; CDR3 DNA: TGTGCCACCAGCGGCGGGGGTACAGATACGCAGTATTTT; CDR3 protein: CATSGGGTDTQYF
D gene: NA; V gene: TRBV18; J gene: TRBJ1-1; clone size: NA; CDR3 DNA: TGTGCCAGCTCACCAAGGAGGGATGAGAACACTGAAGCTTTCTTT; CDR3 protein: CASSPRRDENTEAFF
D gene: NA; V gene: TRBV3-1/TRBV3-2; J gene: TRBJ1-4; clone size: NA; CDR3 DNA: TGTGCCAGCCGCTCCGGGGAAAAACTGTTTTTT; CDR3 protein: CASRSGEKLFF
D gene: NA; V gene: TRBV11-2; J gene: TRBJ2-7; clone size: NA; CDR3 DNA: TGTGCCAGCAGCTTAGCCGGGGTATCCTACGAGCAGTACTTC; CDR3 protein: CASSLAGVSYEQYF
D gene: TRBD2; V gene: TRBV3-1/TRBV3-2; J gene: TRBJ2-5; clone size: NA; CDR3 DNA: TGTGCCAGCAGCCAAGTCTTAGCGGGTGCGGAGACCCAGTACTTC; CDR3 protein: CASSQVLAGAETQYF
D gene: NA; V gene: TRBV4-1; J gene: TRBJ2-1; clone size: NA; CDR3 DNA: TGCGCCAGCAGCGAGAGTTGGTGGCGGGACTACAATGAGCAGTTCTTC; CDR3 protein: CASSESWWRDYNEQFF
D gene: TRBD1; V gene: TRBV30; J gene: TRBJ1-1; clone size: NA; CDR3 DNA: TGTGCCTGGAGTCCAAACAGGGGGCAGGGGAACACTGAAGCTTTCTTT; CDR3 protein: CAWSPNRGQGNTEAFF
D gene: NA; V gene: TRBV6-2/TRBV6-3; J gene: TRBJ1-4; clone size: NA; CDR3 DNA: TGTGCCAGCAGCCCAGGGGATGAAAAACTGTTTTTT; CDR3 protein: CASSPGDEKLFF
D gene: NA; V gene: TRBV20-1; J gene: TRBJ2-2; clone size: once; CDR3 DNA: TGCAGTGCTATTGAAGATAGAGGGCTGTTTTTT; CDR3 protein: CSAIEDRGLFF
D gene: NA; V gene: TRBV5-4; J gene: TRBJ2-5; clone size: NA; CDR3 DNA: TGTGCCAGCTCACAGGGTCAAGAGACCCAGTACTTC; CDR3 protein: CASSQGQETQYF
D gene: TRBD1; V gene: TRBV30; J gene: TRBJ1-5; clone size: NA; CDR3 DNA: TGTGCCTGGAGCCGGACAGGGGGCATTGTTCAGCCCCAGCATTTT; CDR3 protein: CAWSRTGGIVQPQHF
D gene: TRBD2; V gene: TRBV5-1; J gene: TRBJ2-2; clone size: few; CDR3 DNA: TGCGCCAGCAGCACAATAGCGGGAGGGGGCACCGGGGAGCTGTTTTTT; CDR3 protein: CASSTIAGGGTGELFF
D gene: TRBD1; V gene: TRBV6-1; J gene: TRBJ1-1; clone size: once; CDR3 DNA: TGTGCCAGCAGTGTGGACAGGGGGCGGGTTTTCACTGAAGCTTTCTTT; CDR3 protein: CASSVDRGRVFTEAFF
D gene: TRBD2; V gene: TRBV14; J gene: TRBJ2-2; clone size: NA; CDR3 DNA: TGTGCCAGCAGCCCGAGGCCGGGACTAGCAACCGGGGAGCTGTTTTTT; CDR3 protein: CASSPRPGLATGELFF
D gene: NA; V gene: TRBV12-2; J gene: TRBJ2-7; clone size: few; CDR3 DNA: TGTGCAAGTCGCTTAGTGTCCACCTCAACCGGGACTAGCGCCTCCTACGAGCAGTACTTC; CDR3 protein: CASRLVSTSTGTSASYEQYF
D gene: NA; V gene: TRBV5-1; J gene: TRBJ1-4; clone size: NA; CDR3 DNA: TGCGCCAGCAGCACCCCCTCGACAGGTGGAAATGAAAAACTGTTTTTT; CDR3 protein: CASSTPSTGGNEKLFF
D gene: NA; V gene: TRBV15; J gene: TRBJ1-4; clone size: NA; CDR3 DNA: TGTGCCACCAGTAAGGACAGCCTATCAACTAATGAAAAACTGTTTTTT; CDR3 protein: CATSKDSLSTNEKLFF
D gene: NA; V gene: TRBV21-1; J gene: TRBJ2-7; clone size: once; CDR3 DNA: TGTGCCAGCAGAGGACTAGTAGCCAGCTCCTACGAGCAGTACTTC; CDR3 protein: CASRGLVASSYEQYF
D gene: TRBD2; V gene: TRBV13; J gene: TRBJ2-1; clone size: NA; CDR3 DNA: TGTGCCAGCAGCTTAGGGTACGGACTAGCGGGAGCGGGGATCTCCTACAATGAGCAGTTCTTC; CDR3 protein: CASSLGYGLAGAGISYNEQFF
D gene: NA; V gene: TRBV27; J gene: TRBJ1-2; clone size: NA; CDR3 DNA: TGTGCCAGCAAAGAGTGGGCCGGGGATGGCTACACCTTC; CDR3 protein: CASKEWAGDGYTF
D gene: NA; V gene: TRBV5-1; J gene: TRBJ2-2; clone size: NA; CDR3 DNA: TGCGCCAGCAGCTGGTCTCCCAGGGGGGAGGCCGGGGAGCTGTTTTTT; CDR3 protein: CASSWSPRGEAGELFF
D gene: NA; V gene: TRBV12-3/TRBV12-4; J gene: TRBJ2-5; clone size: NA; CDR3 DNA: TGTGCCAGCAGCCTAGGGAGAAAAGAGACCCAGTACTTC; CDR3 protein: CASSLGRKETQYF
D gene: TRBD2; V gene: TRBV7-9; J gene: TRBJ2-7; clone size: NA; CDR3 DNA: TGTGCCAGCAGCTTAGGGTTCACTAGCGGGTCTACCGAGCAGTACTTC; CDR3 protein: CASSLGFTSGSTEQYF
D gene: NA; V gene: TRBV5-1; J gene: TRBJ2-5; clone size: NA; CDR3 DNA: TGCGCCACCGCAGCCCAGGGGGGAGAGACCCAGTACTTC; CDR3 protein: CATAAQGGETQYF
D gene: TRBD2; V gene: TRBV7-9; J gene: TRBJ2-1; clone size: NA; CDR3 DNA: TGTGCCAGCAGCTTACTAGCGGGCCTAAACAATGAGCAGTTCTTC; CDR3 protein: CASSLLAGLNNEQFF
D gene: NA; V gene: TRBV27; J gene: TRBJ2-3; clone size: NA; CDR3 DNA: TGTGCCAGCAGTTTGGAGGGGGCGAAGAGTACAGATACGCAGTATTTT; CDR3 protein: CASSLEGAKSTDTQYF